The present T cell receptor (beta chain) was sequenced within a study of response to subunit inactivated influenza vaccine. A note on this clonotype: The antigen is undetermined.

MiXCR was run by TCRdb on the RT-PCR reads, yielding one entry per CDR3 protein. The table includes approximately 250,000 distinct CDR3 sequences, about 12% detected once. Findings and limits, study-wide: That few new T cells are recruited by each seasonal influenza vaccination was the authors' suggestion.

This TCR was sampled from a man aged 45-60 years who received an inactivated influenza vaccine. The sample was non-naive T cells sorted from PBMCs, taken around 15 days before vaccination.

CDR3 DNA: TGTGCCAGCAGTGCTCTAATTCGGACAGACTACGAGCAGTACTTC. Its translation: CASSALIRTDYEQYF. The rearrangement uses TRBV28 and TRBJ2-7; D is perhaps TRBD1 (6 bases). Between the trimmed V and J ends, which lost 5 bases and 3 bases, there was a span of 17 bases. Germline assignment: CDR1 MDHEN and CDR2 SYDVKM. The CDR3 sequence is 15 residues long.